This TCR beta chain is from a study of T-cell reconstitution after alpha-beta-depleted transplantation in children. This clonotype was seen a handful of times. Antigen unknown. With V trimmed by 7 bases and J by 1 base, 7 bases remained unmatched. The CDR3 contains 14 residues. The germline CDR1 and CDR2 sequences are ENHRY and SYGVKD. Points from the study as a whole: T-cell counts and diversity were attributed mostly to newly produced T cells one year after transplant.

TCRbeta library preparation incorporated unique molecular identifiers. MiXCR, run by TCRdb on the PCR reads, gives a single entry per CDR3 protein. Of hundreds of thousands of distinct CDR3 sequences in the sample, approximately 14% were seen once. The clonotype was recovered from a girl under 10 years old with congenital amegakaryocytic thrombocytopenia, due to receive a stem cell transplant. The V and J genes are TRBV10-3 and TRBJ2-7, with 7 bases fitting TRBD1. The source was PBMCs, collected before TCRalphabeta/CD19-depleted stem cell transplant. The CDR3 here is CAITRDSPSYEQYF. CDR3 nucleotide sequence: TGTGCCATCACCCGGGACAGTCCATCCTACGAGCAGTACTTC.